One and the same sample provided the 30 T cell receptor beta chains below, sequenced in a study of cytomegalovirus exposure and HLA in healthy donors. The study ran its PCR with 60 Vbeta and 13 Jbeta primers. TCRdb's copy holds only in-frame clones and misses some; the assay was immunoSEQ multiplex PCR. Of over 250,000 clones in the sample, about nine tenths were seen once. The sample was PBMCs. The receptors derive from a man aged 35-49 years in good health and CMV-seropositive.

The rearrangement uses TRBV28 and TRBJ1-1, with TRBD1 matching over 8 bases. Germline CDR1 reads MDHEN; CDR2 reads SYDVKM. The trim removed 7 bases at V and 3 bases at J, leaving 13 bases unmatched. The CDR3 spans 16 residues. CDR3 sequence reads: CASTKWAQGAYTEAFF. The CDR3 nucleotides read TGTGCCAGCACCAAATGGGCTCAGGGGGCGTACACTGAAGCTTTCTTT.

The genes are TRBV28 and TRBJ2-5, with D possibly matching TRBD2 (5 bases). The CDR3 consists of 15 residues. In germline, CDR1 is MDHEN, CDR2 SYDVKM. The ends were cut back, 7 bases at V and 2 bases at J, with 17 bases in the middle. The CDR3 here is CASTPPGLLQETQYF. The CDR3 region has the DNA TGTGCCAGCACTCCCCCTGGACTGTTACAAGAGACCCAGTACTTC.

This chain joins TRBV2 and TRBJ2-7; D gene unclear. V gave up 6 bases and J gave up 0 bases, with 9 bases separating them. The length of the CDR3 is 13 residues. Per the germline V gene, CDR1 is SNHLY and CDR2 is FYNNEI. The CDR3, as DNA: TGTGCCAGCAGCGAATGGAGCTCCTACGAGCAGTACTTC. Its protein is CASSEWSSYEQYF.

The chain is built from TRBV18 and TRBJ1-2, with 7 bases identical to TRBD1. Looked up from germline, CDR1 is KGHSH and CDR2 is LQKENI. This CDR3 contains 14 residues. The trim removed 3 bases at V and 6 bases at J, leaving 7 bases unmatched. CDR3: CASSPNGGTDGYTF. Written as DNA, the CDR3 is TGTGCCAGCTCACCCAATGGTGGGACAGATGGCTACACCTTC.

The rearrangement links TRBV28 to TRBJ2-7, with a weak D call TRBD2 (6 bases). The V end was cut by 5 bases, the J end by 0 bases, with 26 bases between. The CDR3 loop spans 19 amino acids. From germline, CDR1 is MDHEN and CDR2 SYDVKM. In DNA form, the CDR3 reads TGTGCCAGCAGTCCACCCCTGGGGAGGAGGGGCCCCAGCTCCTACGAGCAGTACTTC. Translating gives CASSPPLGRRGPSSYEQYF.

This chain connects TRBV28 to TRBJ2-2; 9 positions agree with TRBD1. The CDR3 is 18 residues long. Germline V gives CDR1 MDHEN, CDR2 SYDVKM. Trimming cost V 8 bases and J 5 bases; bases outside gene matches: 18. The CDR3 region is CASQTPTYRGRVTGELFF. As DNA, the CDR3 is TGTGCCAGCCAGACCCCAACCTACAGGGGGCGCGTGACCGGGGAGCTGTTTTTT.

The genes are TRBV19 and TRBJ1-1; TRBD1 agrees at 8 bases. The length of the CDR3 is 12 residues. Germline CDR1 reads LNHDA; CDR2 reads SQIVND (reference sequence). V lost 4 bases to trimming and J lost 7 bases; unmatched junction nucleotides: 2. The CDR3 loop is CASSTGGIEAFF. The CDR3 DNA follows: TGTGCCAGTAGTACAGGGGGCATTGAAGCTTTCTTT.

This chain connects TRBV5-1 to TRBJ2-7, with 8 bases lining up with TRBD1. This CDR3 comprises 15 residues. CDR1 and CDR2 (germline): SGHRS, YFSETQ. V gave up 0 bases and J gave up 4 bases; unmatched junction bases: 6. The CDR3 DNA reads TGCGCCAGCAGCTTGGACGGGGACAGGACTTACGAGCAGTACTTC. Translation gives CASSLDGDRTYEQYF. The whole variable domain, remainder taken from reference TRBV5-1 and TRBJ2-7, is KAGVTQTPRYLIKTRGQQVTLSCSPISGHRSVSWYQQTPGQGLQFLFEYFSETQRNKGNFPGRFSGRQFSNSRSEMNVSTLELGDSALYLCASSLDGDRTYEQYFGPGTRLTVT.

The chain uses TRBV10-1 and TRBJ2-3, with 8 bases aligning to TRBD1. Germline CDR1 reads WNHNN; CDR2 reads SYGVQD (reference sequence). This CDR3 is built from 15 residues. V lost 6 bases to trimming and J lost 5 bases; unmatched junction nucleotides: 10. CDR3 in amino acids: CASRSRQGRKDTQYF. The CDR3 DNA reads TGCGCCAGCAGATCGAGACAGGGGCGAAAAGATACGCAGTATTTT.

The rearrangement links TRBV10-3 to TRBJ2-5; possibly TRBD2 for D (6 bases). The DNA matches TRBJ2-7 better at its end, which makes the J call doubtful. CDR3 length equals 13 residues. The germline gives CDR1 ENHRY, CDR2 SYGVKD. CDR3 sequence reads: CAISDVPGVEQYF. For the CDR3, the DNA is TGTGCCATCAGTGATGTCCCGGGAGTCGAGCAGTACTTC.

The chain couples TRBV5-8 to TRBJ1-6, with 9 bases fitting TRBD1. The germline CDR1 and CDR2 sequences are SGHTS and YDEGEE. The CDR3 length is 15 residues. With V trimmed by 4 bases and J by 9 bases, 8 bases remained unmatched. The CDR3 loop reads CASSRWTGEISPLHF. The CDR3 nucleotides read TGTGCCAGCAGCAGGTGGACAGGGGAAATTTCACCCCTCCACTTT.

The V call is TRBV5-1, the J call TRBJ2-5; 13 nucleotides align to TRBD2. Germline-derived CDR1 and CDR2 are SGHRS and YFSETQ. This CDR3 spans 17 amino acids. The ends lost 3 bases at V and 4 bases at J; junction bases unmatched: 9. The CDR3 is CASSWTPGTSGIETQYF. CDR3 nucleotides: TGCGCCAGCAGCTGGACCCCGGGGACTAGCGGGATAGAGACCCAGTACTTC.

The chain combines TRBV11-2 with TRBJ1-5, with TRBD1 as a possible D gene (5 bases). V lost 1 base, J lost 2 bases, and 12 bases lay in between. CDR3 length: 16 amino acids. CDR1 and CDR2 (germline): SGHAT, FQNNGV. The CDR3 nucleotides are TGTGCCAGCAGCTTAGTGGGGGGTCCAGGCAATCAGCCCCAGCATTTT. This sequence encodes CASSLVGGPGNQPQHF.

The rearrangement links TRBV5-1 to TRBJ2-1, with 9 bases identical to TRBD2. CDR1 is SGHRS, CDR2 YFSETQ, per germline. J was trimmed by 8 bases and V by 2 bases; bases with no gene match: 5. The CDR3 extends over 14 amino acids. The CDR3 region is CASSFGTSSHEQFF. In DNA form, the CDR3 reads TGCGCCAGCAGCTTCGGGACTAGCTCCCATGAGCAGTTCTTC. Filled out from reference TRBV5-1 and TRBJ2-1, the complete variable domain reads KAGVTQTPRYLIKTRGQQVTLSCSPISGHRSVSWYQQTPGQGLQFLFEYFSETQRNKGNFPGRFSGRQFSNSRSEMNVSTLELGDSALYLCASSFGTSSHEQFFGPGTRLTVL.

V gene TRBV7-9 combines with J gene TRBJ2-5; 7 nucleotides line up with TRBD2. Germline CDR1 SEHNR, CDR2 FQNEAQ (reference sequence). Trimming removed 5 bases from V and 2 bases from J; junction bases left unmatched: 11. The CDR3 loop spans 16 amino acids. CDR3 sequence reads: CASSPRGGRLQETQYF. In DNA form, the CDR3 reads TGTGCCAGCAGCCCCCGGGGAGGGAGGTTACAAGAGACCCAGTACTTC.

Here the CDR3 reads CASSSGQGVKTQYF. The CDR3 coding sequence is TGTGCCAGCAGTTCGGGACAGGGGGTGAAGACCCAGTACTTC. The V and J genes are TRBV27 and TRBJ2-5, with 11 bases aligning to TRBD1. With V trimmed by 4 bases and J by 6 bases, 4 bases remained unmatched. Germline loops: CDR1 MNHEY, CDR2 SMNVEV (reference sequence). This CDR3 has 14 residues.

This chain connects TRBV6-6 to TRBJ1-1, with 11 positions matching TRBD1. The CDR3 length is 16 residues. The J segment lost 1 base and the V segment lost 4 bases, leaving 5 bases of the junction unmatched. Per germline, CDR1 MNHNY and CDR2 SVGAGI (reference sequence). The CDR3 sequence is CASSSRTGGENTEAFF. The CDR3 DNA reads TGTGCCAGCAGTTCCCGGACAGGGGGCGAGAACACTGAAGCTTTCTTT.

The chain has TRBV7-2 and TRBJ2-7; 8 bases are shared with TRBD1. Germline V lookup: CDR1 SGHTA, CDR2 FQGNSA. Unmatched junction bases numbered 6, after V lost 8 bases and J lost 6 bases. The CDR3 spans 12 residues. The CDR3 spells CASGQGASEQYF. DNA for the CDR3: TGTGCCAGCGGGCAGGGGGCATCCGAGCAGTACTTC.

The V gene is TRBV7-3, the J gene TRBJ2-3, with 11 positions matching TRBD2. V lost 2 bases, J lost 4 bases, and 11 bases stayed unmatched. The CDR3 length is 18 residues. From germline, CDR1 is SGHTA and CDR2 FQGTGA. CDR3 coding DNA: TGTGCCAGCAGCTTACTAGCGGGAGGTATCGGTGGGGCAGATACGCAGTATTTT. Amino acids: CASSLLAGGIGGADTQYF.

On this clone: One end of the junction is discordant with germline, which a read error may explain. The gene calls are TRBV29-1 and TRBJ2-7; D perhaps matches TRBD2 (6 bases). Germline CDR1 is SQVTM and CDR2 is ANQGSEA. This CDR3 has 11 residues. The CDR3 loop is CSVEEGTSRTF. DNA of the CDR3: TGCAGCGTTGAAGAAGGGACTTCCCGCACCTTC.

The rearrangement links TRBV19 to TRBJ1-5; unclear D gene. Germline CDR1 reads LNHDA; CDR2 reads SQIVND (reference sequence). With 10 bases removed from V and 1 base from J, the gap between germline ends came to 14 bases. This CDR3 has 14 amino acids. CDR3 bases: TGTGCCACCGGAGTTCCTGTGAGCAATCAGCCCCAGCATTTT. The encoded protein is CATGVPVSNQPQHF.

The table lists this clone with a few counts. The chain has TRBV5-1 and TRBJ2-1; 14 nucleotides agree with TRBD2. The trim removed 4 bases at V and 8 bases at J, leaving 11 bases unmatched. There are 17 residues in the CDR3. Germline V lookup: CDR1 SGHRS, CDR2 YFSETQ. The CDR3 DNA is TGCGCCAGCAGCCGTAACTCGGGACTAGCGGGAGTGGATGAGCAGTTCTTC. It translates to CASSRNSGLAGVDEQFF.

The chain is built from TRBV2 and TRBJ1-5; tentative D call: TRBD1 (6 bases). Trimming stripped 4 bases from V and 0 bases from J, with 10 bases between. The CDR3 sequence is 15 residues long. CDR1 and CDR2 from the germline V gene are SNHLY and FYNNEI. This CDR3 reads CASSGTVNSNQPQHF. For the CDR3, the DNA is TGTGCCAGCAGTGGGACAGTTAATAGCAATCAGCCCCAGCATTTT.

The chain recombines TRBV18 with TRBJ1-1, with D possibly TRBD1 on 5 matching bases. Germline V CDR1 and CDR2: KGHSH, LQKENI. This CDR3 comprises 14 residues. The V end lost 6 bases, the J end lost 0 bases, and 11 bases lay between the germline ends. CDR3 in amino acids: CASSGGGMNTEAFF. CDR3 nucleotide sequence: TGTGCCAGCTCGGGGGGGGGAATGAACACTGAAGCTTTCTTT.

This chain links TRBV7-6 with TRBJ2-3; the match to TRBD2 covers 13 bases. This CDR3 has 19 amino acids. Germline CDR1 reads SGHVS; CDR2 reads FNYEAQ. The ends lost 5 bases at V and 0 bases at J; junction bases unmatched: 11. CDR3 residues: CASSPTSSGLAGSTDTQYF. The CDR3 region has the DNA TGTGCCAGCAGCCCAACTTCTTCGGGACTAGCGGGGAGCACAGATACGCAGTATTTT.

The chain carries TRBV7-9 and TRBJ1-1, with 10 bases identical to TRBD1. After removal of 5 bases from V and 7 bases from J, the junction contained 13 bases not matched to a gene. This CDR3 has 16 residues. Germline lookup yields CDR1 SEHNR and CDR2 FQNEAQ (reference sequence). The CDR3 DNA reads TGTGCCAGCAGCCCCCGGGACAGGGGACGGGAGGATGAAGCTTTCTTT. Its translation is CASSPRDRGREDEAFF. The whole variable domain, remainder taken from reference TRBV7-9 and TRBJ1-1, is DTGVSQNPRHKITKRGQNVTFRCDPISEHNRLYWYRQTLGQGPEFLTYFQNEAQLEKSRLLSDRFSAERPKGSFSTLEIQRTEQGDSAMYLCASSPRDRGREDEAFFGQGTRLTVV.

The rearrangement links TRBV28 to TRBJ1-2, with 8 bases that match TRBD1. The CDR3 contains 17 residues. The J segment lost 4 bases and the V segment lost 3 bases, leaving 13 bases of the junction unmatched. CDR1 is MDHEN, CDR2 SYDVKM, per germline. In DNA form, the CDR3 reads TGTGCCAGCAGTTTTGCCTTGGGGCAGGGGGCTTCCTATGGCTACACCTTC. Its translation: CASSFALGQGASYGYTF.

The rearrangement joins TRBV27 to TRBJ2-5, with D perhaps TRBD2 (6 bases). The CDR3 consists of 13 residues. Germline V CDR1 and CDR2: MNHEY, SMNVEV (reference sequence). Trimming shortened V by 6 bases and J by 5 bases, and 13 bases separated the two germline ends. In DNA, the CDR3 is TGTGCCAGCAGAGTAACGGGAGACGAGACCCAGTACTTC. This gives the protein CASRVTGDETQYF.

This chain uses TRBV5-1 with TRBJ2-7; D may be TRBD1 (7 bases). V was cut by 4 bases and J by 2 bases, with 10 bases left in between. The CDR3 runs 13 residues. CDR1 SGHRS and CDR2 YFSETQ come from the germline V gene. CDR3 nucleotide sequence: TGCGCCAGCAGCGCGGGACAGACCTACGAGCAGTACTTC. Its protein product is CASSAGQTYEQYF.

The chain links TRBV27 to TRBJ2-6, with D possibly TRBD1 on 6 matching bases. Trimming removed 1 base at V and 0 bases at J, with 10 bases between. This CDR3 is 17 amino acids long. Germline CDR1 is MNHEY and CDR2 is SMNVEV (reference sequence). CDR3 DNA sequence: TGTGCCAGCAGTTTATTGGGGGCTGACTCTGGGGCCAACGTCCTGACTTTC. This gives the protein CASSLLGADSGANVLTF.